The rows below give T cell receptor beta chains drawn from one sample of a study of blood T cell repertoires in COVID-19. Some clones are missing from TCRdb's copy, which holds only in-frame ones; the method was immunoSEQ multiplex PCR. The profile shows 150,000 to 200,000 clones, about 86% of them singletons. Sequenced material: peripheral blood. All receptors derive from a man younger than 30 with active or convalescent COVID-19. Each CDR3 is given with its conserved first and last residue. The order of the fields is J gene, clone size, V gene, CDR3 length, D gene, CDR3 protein, CDR3 DNA. D genes are given only for firm matches. Clone size appears in some rows only: once, few, many, or a class for an expanded clone.

TRBJ2-3 . TRBV9 17 TRBD1 CASSVTGWDRASDTQYF TGTGCCAGCAGCGTAACGGGGTGGGACAGGGCGTCAGATACGCAGTATTTT
TRBJ2-1 . TRBV19 17 . CASSITGVGGGYNEQFF TGTGCCAGTAGTATTACAGGGGTGGGAGGCGGCTACAATGAGCAGTTCTTC
TRBJ1-5 . TRBV15 16 TRBD1 CATSAGRQGINQPQHF TGTGCCACCAGCGCAGGTAGACAGGGGATCAATCAGCCCCAGCATTTT
TRBJ2-5 . TRBV24-1 15 . CATSVGTTSGETQYF TGTGCCACCAGTGTTGGGACAACGAGTGGAGAGACCCAGTACTTC
TRBJ2-1 . TRBV11-2 16 TRBD2 CASSLVAAGVYNEQFF TGTGCCAGCAGCTTAGTGGCTGCGGGGGTTTACAATGAGCAGTTCTTC
TRBJ1-1 . TRBV5-1 13 . CASSLDGGTEAFF TGCGCCAGCAGCTTGGACGGGGGCACTGAAGCTTTCTTT
TRBJ2-1 once TRBV9 14 . CASSVAGVYNEQFF TGTGCCAGCAGCGTAGCGGGAGTCTACAATGAGCAGTTCTTC
TRBJ1-1 few TRBV11-1 14 . CASSLVQGFTEAFF TGTGCCAGCAGCTTAGTCCAGGGTTTCACTGAAGCTTTCTTT
TRBJ1-1 . TRBV5-6 14 . CASSLVHPDTEAFF TGTGCCAGCAGCTTGGTGCATCCAGACACTGAAGCTTTCTTT
TRBJ1-2 . TRBV6-6 15 TRBD1 CASTKATGSFYGYTF TGTGCCAGCACCAAAGCGACAGGGTCTTTCTATGGCTACACCTTC
TRBJ2-5 . TRBV19 17 TRBD1 CASSLGTGGFEIPAQYF TGTGCCAGTAGTCTCGGGACAGGGGGCTTTGAGATTCCGGCCCAGTACTTC
TRBJ2-1 . TRBV5-1 15 . CASSVELSSFDEQFF TGCGCCAGCAGCGTGGAGCTAAGTAGCTTCGATGAGCAGTTCTTC
TRBJ2-1 . TRBV6-2/TRBV6-3 15 . CASSYSSSSYNEQFF TGTGCCAGCAGTTACTCGAGTTCCTCCTACAATGAGCAGTTCTTC
TRBJ1-1 once TRBV29-1 11 TRBD1 CSYDRDTEAFF TGCAGCTATGACAGGGACACTGAAGCTTTCTTT
TRBJ1-1 . TRBV11-2 14 TRBD1 CASSLAEDRFLAFF TGTGCCAGCAGCTTAGCCGAGGACAGGTTTTTGGCTTTCTTT
TRBJ1-2 . TRBV3-1/TRBV3-2 13 TRBD1 CASSHRQGRGYTF TGTGCCAGCAGCCATAGACAGGGTCGAGGCTACACCTTC
TRBJ2-5 . TRBV18 14 TRBD1 CATPPGTGEETQYF TGTGCCACCCCTCCAGGGACAGGGGAAGAGACCCAGTACTTC
TRBJ2-2 . TRBV19 17 TRBD2 CASSVGLAGGRTGELFF TGTGCCAGTAGTGTAGGACTAGCGGGAGGGCGGACCGGGGAGCTGTTTTTT
TRBJ2-5 . TRBV6-2/TRBV6-3 15 . CASSARTEGGETQYF TGTGCCAGCAGTGCCCGGACAGAGGGGGGGGAGACCCAGTACTTC
TRBJ1-1 . TRBV27 12 . CASSFPGAEAFF TGTGCCAGCAGTTTCCCGGGGGCTGAAGCTTTCTTT
TRBJ1-5 . TRBV7-9 15 . CASSLGSGHNQPQHF TGTGCCAGCAGCTTAGGATCTGGGCACAATCAGCCCCAGCATTTT
TRBJ2-1 . TRBV9 17 . CASSTRLTAAVDNEQFF TGTGCCAGCAGCACTCGCCTGACAGCCGCGGTGGACAATGAGCAGTTCTTC
TRBJ2-1 . TRBV6-5 13 TRBD2 CASSWSSGNEQFF TGTGCCAGCTCTTGGTCTAGCGGGAATGAGCAGTTCTTC
TRBJ2-3 . TRBV15 15 . CATSRAGQSADTQYF TGTGCCACCAGCAGAGCTGGACAGTCAGCAGATACGCAGTATTTT
TRBJ2-7 . TRBV27 11 . CASSSLYEQYF TGTGCCAGCAGTTCCCTCTACGAGCAGTACTTC
TRBJ1-1 . TRBV5-1 15 . CASSLEGVANTEAFF TGCGCCAGCAGCTTGGAAGGGGTCGCGAACACTGAAGCTTTCTTT
TRBJ2-5 . TRBV10-2 14 . CASSGGFLQETQYF TGCGCCAGCAGTGGAGGGTTTCTTCAAGAGACCCAGTACTTC
TRBJ2-1 . TRBV7-6 15 TRBD2 CASSLVGGSGDEQFF TGTGCCAGCAGCTTAGTAGGAGGTAGCGGGGACGAGCAGTTCTTC
TRBJ1-2 . TRBV3-1/TRBV3-2 16 . CASSQEWGGKNYGYTF TGTGCCAGCAGCCAAGAATGGGGCGGTAAAAACTATGGCTACACCTTC
TRBJ2-5 . TRBV27 15 TRBD2 CASRPGLAGVETQYF TGTGCCAGCAGACCCGGACTAGCGGGAGTAGAGACCCAGTACTTC
TRBJ2-1 . TRBV30 16 . CAWSVPKSISYNEQFF TGTGCCTGGAGTGTACCTAAGAGCATATCCTACAATGAGCAGTTCTTC
TRBJ1-1 . TRBV6-5 15 TRBD1 CASSYLDRANTEAFF TGTGCCAGCAGTTACTTGGACAGGGCGAACACTGAAGCTTTCTTT
TRBJ1-5 . TRBV5-4 13 TRBD1 CASSRDRDQPQHF TGTGCCAGCAGTCGGGACAGAGATCAGCCCCAGCATTTT
TRBJ2-1 . TRBV4-2 17 . CASSQEEGASSYNEQFF TGTGCCAGCAGCCAAGAGGAGGGGGCCAGCTCCTACAATGAGCAGTTCTTC
TRBJ2-1 once TRBV6-6 14 TRBD2 CASRTSGRFNEQFF TGTGCCAGCAGGACTAGCGGGAGGTTCAATGAGCAGTTCTTC
TRBJ2-7 once TRBV5-5 16 TRBD1 CASSLGAGTGGYEQYF TGTGCCAGCAGCTTGGGCGCCGGGACAGGGGGTTACGAGCAGTACTTC
TRBJ1-2 . TRBV5-8 16 TRBD1 CASSLAYRDRRGGYTF TGTGCCAGCAGCTTGGCCTACAGGGACAGGAGGGGTGGCTACACCTTC
TRBJ1-5 . TRBV6-5 13 TRBD1 CASTRGSNQPQHF TGTGCCAGCACCAGGGGGAGCAATCAGCCCCAGCATTTT
TRBJ2-3 . TRBV5-6 15 . CASSLTGRGADTQYF TGTGCCAGCAGCCTCACCGGTCGGGGTGCAGATACGCAGTATTTT
TRBJ1-1 . TRBV5-5 16 TRBD1 CASSWVQDRFLTEAFF TGTGCCAGCAGCTGGGTCCAGGACAGGTTTCTCACTGAAGCTTTCTTT
TRBJ2-2 . TRBV23-1 16 TRBD2 CASNQTSGANTGELFF TGCGCCAGCAACCAGACTAGCGGCGCGAACACCGGGGAGCTGTTTTTT
TRBJ1-6 . TRBV5-8 14 . CASSFSGYNSPLHF TGTGCCAGCAGCTTCTCAGGGTATAATTCACCCCTCCACTTT
TRBJ2-5 . TRBV7-2 14 TRBD1 CASSLGRGQETQYF TGTGCCAGCAGCTTAGGCAGGGGGCAAGAGACCCAGTACTTC
TRBJ1-2 . TRBV6-5 12 . CASSSFNYGYTF TGTGCCAGCAGTTCTTTTAACTATGGCTACACCTTC
TRBJ2-5 . TRBV2 12 . CASPWGEETQYF TGTGCCAGCCCGTGGGGGGAAGAGACCCAGTACTTC
TRBJ2-2 few TRBV24-1 14 TRBD1 CATSGQGYTGELFF TGTGCCACCAGTGGACAGGGGTACACCGGGGAGCTGTTTTTT
TRBJ1-6 . TRBV24-1 15 TRBD1 CATSSSTGVNSPLHF TGTGCCACCAGTTCCTCGACAGGGGTTAATTCACCCCTCCACTTT
TRBJ2-2 . TRBV24-1 18 TRBD1 CATSEAGRGPSNTGELFF TGTGCCACCAGTGAGGCGGGTAGGGGGCCGTCGAACACCGGGGAGCTGTTTTTT
TRBJ2-2 . TRBV5-1 16 TRBD1 CASSWLTGTGTGELFF TGCGCCAGCAGTTGGTTAACCGGGACAGGCACCGGGGAGCTGTTTTTT
TRBJ1-5 . TRBV27 18 . CASSLGRLLPGTNQPQHF TGTGCCAGCAGTTTGGGGCGCTTACTCCCCGGTACCAATCAGCCCCAGCATTTT
TRBJ2-1 . TRBV10-1 15 TRBD2 CASSPGSGGAGEQFF TGCGCCAGCAGTCCTGGTAGCGGGGGGGCGGGTGAGCAGTTCTTC
TRBJ2-7 . TRBV4-1 15 . CASSQPDTLIYEQYF TGCGCCAGCAGCCAGCCGGACACCCTCATCTACGAGCAGTACTTC
TRBJ1-2 once TRBV9 12 . CASSASGAGYTF TGTGCCAGCAGCGCCTCAGGGGCCGGCTACACCTTC
TRBJ1-1 . TRBV12-3/TRBV12-4 13 TRBD1 CASKDRETPEAFF TGTGCCAGCAAAGACAGGGAGACGCCTGAAGCTTTCTTT